This is a list of T cell receptor beta chains from one sample in a study of shared clonotypes between healthy human individuals. Clones were read by immunoSEQ multiplex PCR, and TCRdb kept only the in-frame ones, dropping some. The repertoire holds a few million clones, with 85% to 95% as singletons. The sample consisted of naive CD4+ T cells from PBMCs. These receptor sequences come from a man younger than 30 in good health. Some clones in this sample may be carry-over from other donors' samples. Each CDR3 is given with its conserved first and last residue. The order of the fields is CDR3 DNA, CDR3 protein, clone size, D gene, J gene, V gene. The D gene is left open where the match is weak. Where a row states a size, it is once, few, many or the class of an expanded clone; other rows omit it.

TGTGCCAGCAGACAATGGGGGAGGGACGCCTCTGGAAACACCATATATTTT CASRQWGRDASGNTIYF . . TRBJ1-3 TRBV7-9
TGTGCCAGTAGTTGGGGGGAAGCAGGGGCCAACGTCCTGACTTTC CASSWGEAGANVLTF once . TRBJ2-6 TRBV19
TGTGCCAGCAGTTCACCCGGGACAGGGTATGGCTACACCTTC CASSSPGTGYGYTF . TRBD1 TRBJ1-2 TRBV28
TGTGCCAGCAGCCTCTCACTAGCGGGAGCCGGGGAGCTGTTTTTT CASSLSLAGAGELFF . TRBD2 TRBJ2-2 TRBV7-3
TGTGCCAGCAGCTTAGCGCAGGGGAGAGAATTTGAAGCTTTCTTT CASSLAQGREFEAFF . . TRBJ1-1 TRBV7-2
TGTGCCAGCAGCGTGGGACAGGCGGGGGTAGCTTTCTTT CASSVGQAGVAFF . TRBD1 TRBJ1-1 TRBV9
TGCGCCAGCAGCCAAGATATGGGTAACTATGGCTACACCTTC CASSQDMGNYGYTF . . TRBJ1-2 TRBV4-1
TGTGCCAGCAGTTACTCGAGCATCGGGTTGGGTGGCTACACCTTC CASSYSSIGLGGYTF . . TRBJ1-2 TRBV6-5
TGCGCCAGCAGCTTTTCAGGGGTCGGGAACATTCAGTACTTC CASSFSGVGNIQYF . . TRBJ2-4 TRBV5-1
TGTGCCAGCAGCCTAATGGACAGGACCCGCTCCTCTAGCACAGATACGCAGTATTTT CASSLMDRTRSSSTDTQYF . TRBD1 TRBJ2-3 TRBV7-2
TGTGCCAGCAGCTTAGCGCTTGACAGCCAAGAGACCCAGTACTTC CASSLALDSQETQYF . . TRBJ2-5 TRBV7-9
TGTGCCAGCAGCTTGTACGGGCCGATCTACAATGAGCAGTTCTTC CASSLYGPIYNEQFF . . TRBJ2-1 TRBV5-6
TGTGCCAGCTCACCAACATTACAGGGAGCGCAGGGTCAGCCCCAGCATTTT CASSPTLQGAQGQPQHF . . TRBJ1-5 TRBV18
TGTGCCAGCAAGGACAGGCAAGAGACCCAGTACTTC CASKDRQETQYF . TRBD1 TRBJ2-5 TRBV2
TGTGCCACCAGCAGAGATCCCGCAGGGGTCTCCAATCAGCCCCAGCATTTT CATSRDPAGVSNQPQHF . . TRBJ1-5 TRBV15
TGCAGTGCTCAGATCCCAGAGACCCAGTACTTC CSAQIPETQYF . . TRBJ2-5 TRBV20-1
TGTGCCTGGAGTGTACTGCAGGGGGGTCAGCCCCAGCATTTT CAWSVLQGGQPQHF . TRBD1 TRBJ1-5 TRBV30
TGTGCCAGCAGCTTGTACCAAGGGAACAATCAGCCCCAGCATTTT CASSLYQGNNQPQHF . . TRBJ1-5 TRBV5-5
TGTGCCACGGGTGGGGGACAGGGGGCGACCGGGGAGCTGTTTTTT CATGGGQGATGELFF . TRBD1 TRBJ2-2 TRBV6-1
TGCGCCAGCAGCTTGGGGCCGCCGGCTGGACTAGCTGAAGTGTACGAGCAGTACTTC CASSLGPPAGLAEVYEQYF . TRBD2 TRBJ2-7 TRBV5-1
TGTGCCAGCACCTATCACAACAGGGAGAATGGCTACACCTTC CASTYHNRENGYTF . . TRBJ1-2 TRBV2
TGTGCCAGCAGCTCGTTATCGGGACCTGGAAACACCATATATTTT CASSSLSGPGNTIYF . . TRBJ1-3 TRBV5-4
TGTGCCAGTAGTATCAGGGAAATCACAGATACGCAGTATTTT CASSIREITDTQYF . . TRBJ2-3 TRBV19
TGCGCCAGCAGCCAAGTATCAGGGAACTATGGCTACACCTTC CASSQVSGNYGYTF few . TRBJ1-2 TRBV4-1
TGTGCCACCAGCAGAGGGACTAGCGGGCGGTGGGGAAATGAGCAGTTCTTC CATSRGTSGRWGNEQFF . TRBD2 TRBJ2-1 TRBV15
TGTGCCAGCAGATCCGGGTCCAACTCTGGAAACACCATATATTTT CASRSGSNSGNTIYF . . TRBJ1-3 TRBV28
TGTGCCAGCAGCGTTGACGGACAGGCGGACACTGAAGCTTTCTTT CASSVDGQADTEAFF . TRBD1 TRBJ1-1 TRBV9
TGCAGCGTTGAAGAAACTGCAGATACGCAGTATTTT CSVEETADTQYF once . TRBJ2-3 TRBV29-1
TGTGCCAGCAGCCAACCCCGGGACACCATATATTTT CASSQPRDTIYF . . TRBJ1-3 TRBV4-2
TGTGCCAGCAGCTTACGGGACAGGGAATGGGGGTATGGCTACACCTTC CASSLRDREWGYGYTF . TRBD1 TRBJ1-2 TRBV7-8
TGTGCCAGCAGTTTAGGCGGGGGTGGCTACACCTTC CASSLGGGGYTF . . TRBJ1-2 TRBV27
TGTGCCAGCAGTTTAGTTCCAAGCAAGCTGGGATATGAGCAGTTCTTC CASSLVPSKLGYEQFF . . TRBJ2-1 TRBV27
TGTGCCAGCAGCTTGGCGGGCGGTAATCAGCCCCAGCATTTT CASSLAGGNQPQHF . . TRBJ1-5 TRBV5-4
TGTGCCAGCAGCGACCTAGCAGGATACAATGAGCAGTTCTTC CASSDLAGYNEQFF . . TRBJ2-1 TRBV11-2
TGTGCCAGCAGTTTAGGTTTTGTGTCAAGGAATGAGCAGTTCTTC CASSLGFVSRNEQFF . . TRBJ2-1 TRBV28
TGTGCCAGCAGCGATGGGAGGTGGACAGGGGGCATGAACACTGAAGCTTTCTTT CASSDGRWTGGMNTEAFF . TRBD1 TRBJ1-1 TRBV11-2
TGTGCCTGGAGTGTACGGGGACAGGGGGCGAGGGAGCAGTACTTC CAWSVRGQGAREQYF . TRBD1 TRBJ2-7 TRBV30
TGTGCCAGAAGCTTGCTGGATGGCGGTCTAAACACCGGGGAGCTGTTTTTT CARSLLDGGLNTGELFF . . TRBJ2-2 TRBV5-3
TGTGCCAGCAGTTCCCAACCGGGACAGGGGGCGCAGAGACAATCAGAGACCCAGCATTTT CASSSQPGQGAQRQSETQHF . TRBD1 TRBJ1-5 TRBV28
TGTGCCAGCAGTTGGGCCCAACCAGGGGACACTGAAGCTTTCTTT CASSWAQPGDTEAFF . . TRBJ1-1 TRBV6-5
TGCGCCAGCAGCGTATCGACAGTCGAGAACACTGAAGCTTTCTTT CASSVSTVENTEAFF . . TRBJ1-1 TRBV5-1
TGTGCCAGCAGTGGGCCTAACCCAAATTCACCCCTCCACTTT CASSGPNPNSPLHF . . TRBJ1-6 TRBV28
TGTGCCAGCAGCCTAAAAACACCTTCCTACGAGCAGTACTTC CASSLKTPSYEQYF . . TRBJ2-7 TRBV7-2
TGTGCCATCAGCTTAGCGGGAAGCTCCTACGAGCAGTACTTC CAISLAGSSYEQYF . TRBD2 TRBJ2-7 TRBV10-3
TGTGCCATCAGTGAGTTTCCGGGACCCTCTATCTCTGGAAACACCATATATTTT CAISEFPGPSISGNTIYF . . TRBJ1-3 TRBV10-3
TGTGCCAGCAGTGAGGACGTGAGCTCCTACAATGAGCAGTTCTTC CASSEDVSSYNEQFF . . TRBJ2-1 TRBV2
TGTGCCAGCAGCCTCAAGGGATCCAATGAGCAGTTCTTC CASSLKGSNEQFF . . TRBJ2-1 TRBV27
TGTGCCAGCAGCCCCCAATCGACGGTGCCGGTTAACTATGGCTACACCTTC CASSPQSTVPVNYGYTF once . TRBJ1-2 TRBV7-9
TGTGCCATCAAGAGGGACAGTTTCTCCTACGAGCAGTACTTC CAIKRDSFSYEQYF once TRBD1 TRBJ2-7 TRBV10-3
TGTGCCAGTAGTAGCGGGGGGGGAGCGGAGACCCAGTACTTC CASSSGGGAETQYF . TRBD2 TRBJ2-5 TRBV19
TGCAGCGTTGTAGCGGGGGGGAACTATGGCTACACCTTC CSVVAGGNYGYTF . . TRBJ1-2 TRBV29-1
TGCGCCAGCAGCTTGGCTCAGGGGCCGGGCACAGATACGCAGTATTTT CASSLAQGPGTDTQYF . . TRBJ2-3 TRBV5-1
TGCAGCGTAGGGACTAGCGGGAGTATAGGGGAGCTGTTTTTT CSVGTSGSIGELFF . TRBD2 TRBJ2-2 TRBV29-1
TGCGCCAGCAGCTTGGCCCTACATAGGCGGGACCGACCAGATACGCAGTATTTT CASSLALHRRDRPDTQYF . . TRBJ2-3 TRBV5-1